Listed below are T cell receptor beta chains from one sample, sequenced in a study of T cells in Graves' hyperthyroidism and ophthalmopathy. TCRdb re-analysed the multiplex PCR reads in MiXCR, keeping a single row per CDR3 protein. The data contain hundreds of thousands of distinct CDR3 sequences, 15% to 20% of them singletons. The sequenced sample consisted of blood. The origin of the receptors is a middle-aged man with Graves' ophthalmopathy. Both conserved end residues are part of each CDR3. A D gene is named only where the DNA matches it firmly. Clone size is shown for a subset of rows, as once, few, many or a class of expanded clone.

d_gene: NA
abundance: few
j_gene: TRBJ2-5
v_gene: TRBV5-4
CDR3aa: CASSYPEGGAAKTQYF
CDR3nt: TGTGCCAGCAGCTATCCGGAGGGCGGGGCGGCAAAGACCCAGTACTTC

d_gene: NA
abundance: few
j_gene: TRBJ2-1
v_gene: TRBV6-2/TRBV6-3
CDR3aa: CASSYPRIAGGNEQFF
CDR3nt: TGTGCCAGCAGTTACCCCCGAATCGCTGGGGGGAATGAGCAGTTCTTC

d_gene: NA
abundance: NA
j_gene: TRBJ2-7
v_gene: TRBV11-2
CDR3aa: CASSSEGGRGREQYF
CDR3nt: TGTGCCAGCAGCTCAGAGGGCGGAAGAGGGCGTGAGCAGTACTTC

d_gene: TRBD2
abundance: many
j_gene: TRBJ2-3
v_gene: TRBV7-2
CDR3aa: CASSLQGGLALDTQYF
CDR3nt: TGTGCCAGCAGCTTACAGGGAGGACTAGCGTTAGATACGCAGTATTTT

d_gene: TRBD2
abundance: many
j_gene: TRBJ2-4
v_gene: TRBV6-1
CDR3aa: CASSELAGAGSIQYF
CDR3nt: TGTGCCAGCAGTGAACTAGCGGGGGCTGGAAGCATTCAGTACTTC

d_gene: TRBD2
abundance: many
j_gene: TRBJ2-3
v_gene: TRBV28
CDR3aa: CASSLPPLLAGPMSSTDTQYF
CDR3nt: TGTGCCAGCAGTTTACCCCCCCTACTAGCGGGGCCGATGTCTAGCACAGATACGCAGTATTTT

d_gene: TRBD2
abundance: NA
j_gene: TRBJ2-1
v_gene: TRBV12-3/TRBV12-4
CDR3aa: CASSLQRGGHDEQFF
CDR3nt: TGTGCCAGCAGTCTACAGCGGGGGGGCCACGATGAGCAGTTCTTC

d_gene: TRBD2
abundance: many
j_gene: TRBJ2-1
v_gene: TRBV28
CDR3aa: CATDPSGINYNEQFF
CDR3nt: TGTGCCACCGACCCTAGCGGGATTAATTACAATGAGCAGTTCTTC

d_gene: TRBD1
abundance: few
j_gene: TRBJ1-5
v_gene: TRBV28
CDR3aa: CASSPGQGQPQHF
CDR3nt: TGTGCCAGCAGTCCAGGACAGGGTCAGCCCCAGCATTTT

d_gene: TRBD1
abundance: few
j_gene: TRBJ2-7
v_gene: TRBV19
CDR3aa: CASSLGQGYYEQYF
CDR3nt: TGTGCCAGTAGTCTCGGACAGGGATACTACGAGCAGTACTTC

d_gene: NA
abundance: many
j_gene: TRBJ2-3
v_gene: TRBV11-2
CDR3aa: CASSLARGWGRDTQYF
CDR3nt: TGTGCCAGCAGCTTAGCGAGGGGATGGGGTAGAGATACGCAGTATTTT

d_gene: TRBD1
abundance: NA
j_gene: TRBJ2-1
v_gene: TRBV19
CDR3aa: CASSILRDRGSNEQFF
CDR3nt: TGTGCCAGTAGTATACTCCGGGACAGGGGTTCCAATGAGCAGTTCTTC

d_gene: NA
abundance: many
j_gene: TRBJ1-1
v_gene: TRBV30
CDR3aa: CAGARSLNTEAFF
CDR3nt: TGTGCCGGGGCGAGAAGTCTGAACACTGAAGCTTTCTTT

d_gene: NA
abundance: few
j_gene: TRBJ2-2
v_gene: TRBV9
CDR3aa: CASSVVERSGELFF
CDR3nt: TGTGCCAGCAGCGTAGTTGAGCGATCCGGGGAGCTGTTTTTT

d_gene: NA
abundance: few
j_gene: TRBJ2-1
v_gene: TRBV5-6
CDR3aa: CASSFYSAINEQFF
CDR3nt: TGTGCCAGCAGCTTTTATTCCGCTATTAATGAGCAGTTCTTC

d_gene: NA
abundance: few
j_gene: TRBJ1-5
v_gene: TRBV4-1
CDR3aa: CASSLTGIVNNQPQHF
CDR3nt: TGCGCCAGCAGCCTGACGGGTATCGTGAACAATCAGCCCCAGCATTTT

d_gene: NA
abundance: few
j_gene: TRBJ1-2
v_gene: TRBV15
CDR3aa: CATSRDGGAFKGYTF
CDR3nt: TGTGCCACCAGCAGAGACGGGGGGGCGTTTAAGGGCTACACCTTC

d_gene: TRBD1
abundance: few
j_gene: TRBJ1-2
v_gene: TRBV28
CDR3aa: CASSTTGVNGYTF
CDR3nt: TGTGCCAGCAGTACGACAGGGGTAAATGGCTACACCTTC

d_gene: NA
abundance: few
j_gene: TRBJ2-3
v_gene: TRBV30
CDR3aa: CAWSVKGRGLDTQYF
CDR3nt: TGTGCCTGGAGTGTAAAGGGCCGCGGGCTTGATACGCAGTATTTT

d_gene: TRBD2
abundance: NA
j_gene: TRBJ2-7
v_gene: TRBV3-1
CDR3aa: CASSQRGHEQYF
CDR3nt: TGTGCCAGCAGTCAGCGGGGTCACGAGCAGTACTTC

d_gene: NA
abundance: many
j_gene: TRBJ1-5
v_gene: TRBV30
CDR3aa: CAWSVYGVYSNQPQHF
CDR3nt: TGTGCCTGGAGTGTATACGGTGTCTATAGCAATCAGCCCCAGCATTTT

d_gene: TRBD1
abundance: NA
j_gene: TRBJ2-7
v_gene: TRBV2
CDR3aa: CASSSTRDSSSYEQYF
CDR3nt: TGTGCCAGCAGTTCCACCCGGGACAGCAGCTCCTACGAGCAGTACTTC

d_gene: TRBD1
abundance: few
j_gene: TRBJ1-1
v_gene: TRBV5-8
CDR3aa: CASSPRLGTGAFF
CDR3nt: TGTGCCAGCAGTCCCCGCCTTGGGACAGGTGCTTTCTTT

d_gene: TRBD1
abundance: NA
j_gene: TRBJ1-1
v_gene: TRBV6-1
CDR3aa: CASSPQGANTEAFF
CDR3nt: TGTGCCAGCAGCCCTCAGGGGGCGAACACTGAAGCTTTCTTT

d_gene: TRBD1
abundance: NA
j_gene: TRBJ1-2
v_gene: TRBV4-1
CDR3aa: CASSQARQGSDYGYTF
CDR3nt: TGCGCCAGCAGCCAAGCTCGACAGGGGAGCGACTATGGCTACACCTTC

d_gene: NA
abundance: NA
j_gene: TRBJ1-5
v_gene: TRBV5-6
CDR3aa: CASSFWEGRQPQHF
CDR3nt: TGTGCCAGCAGCTTCTGGGAGGGGAGACAGCCCCAGCATTTT

d_gene: NA
abundance: many
j_gene: TRBJ2-1
v_gene: TRBV18
CDR3aa: CASAQRGNEQFF
CDR3nt: TGTGCCAGCGCACAGCGTGGGAATGAGCAGTTCTTC

d_gene: NA
abundance: few
j_gene: TRBJ2-1
v_gene: TRBV11-1
CDR3aa: CASSLGRERRGNEQFF
CDR3nt: TGTGCCAGCAGCTTAGGGAGGGAAAGACGGGGGAATGAGCAGTTCTTC

d_gene: TRBD2
abundance: few
j_gene: TRBJ2-3
v_gene: TRBV20-1
CDR3aa: CSAILAGATDTQYF
CDR3nt: TGCAGTGCCATCTTAGCGGGGGCCACAGATACGCAGTATTTT

d_gene: NA
abundance: many
j_gene: TRBJ2-1
v_gene: TRBV3-1
CDR3aa: CASSLASGADNEQFF
CDR3nt: TGTGCCAGCAGCCTCGCTTCTGGAGCCGACAATGAGCAGTTCTTC

d_gene: TRBD1
abundance: NA
j_gene: TRBJ1-5
v_gene: TRBV19
CDR3aa: CASSNGQGTQPQHF
CDR3nt: TGTGCCAGTAGCAATGGACAGGGGACTCAGCCCCAGCATTTT

d_gene: NA
abundance: NA
j_gene: TRBJ2-3
v_gene: TRBV12-3/TRBV12-4
CDR3aa: CASSRGRGQGTDTQYF
CDR3nt: TGTGCCAGCAGCCGAGGGAGGGGGCAAGGCACAGATACGCAGTATTTT

d_gene: TRBD2
abundance: NA
j_gene: TRBJ2-3
v_gene: TRBV5-1
CDR3aa: CASSLEESGGATDTQYF
CDR3nt: TGCGCCAGCAGCTTGGAGGAGAGCGGGGGGGCCACAGATACGCAGTATTTT

d_gene: NA
abundance: many
j_gene: TRBJ1-1
v_gene: TRBV27
CDR3aa: CASSLIQGSTEAFF
CDR3nt: TGTGCCAGCAGTTTAATACAGGGCAGTACTGAAGCTTTCTTT

d_gene: NA
abundance: NA
j_gene: TRBJ2-1
v_gene: TRBV6-1
CDR3aa: CASSIYDEQFF
CDR3nt: TGTGCCAGCAGCATCTACGATGAGCAGTTCTTC

d_gene: NA
abundance: NA
j_gene: TRBJ1-1
v_gene: TRBV5-5
CDR3aa: CASSSTLGQNTEAFF
CDR3nt: TGTGCCAGCAGCTCAACCCTGGGACAGAACACTGAAGCTTTCTTT

d_gene: NA
abundance: many
j_gene: TRBJ2-1
v_gene: TRBV11-2
CDR3aa: CASSLVVWGNEQFF
CDR3nt: TGTGCCAGCAGCTTAGTTGTATGGGGCAATGAGCAGTTCTTC

d_gene: NA
abundance: NA
j_gene: TRBJ1-1
v_gene: TRBV27
CDR3aa: CASSGVTEAFF
CDR3nt: TGTGCCAGCAGTGGGGTCACTGAAGCTTTCTTT

d_gene: NA
abundance: NA
j_gene: TRBJ1-3
v_gene: TRBV20-1
CDR3aa: CSARDLTGNTIYF
CDR3nt: TGCAGTGCTAGAGATCTCACTGGAAACACCATATATTTT

d_gene: TRBD2
abundance: many
j_gene: TRBJ2-1
v_gene: TRBV27
CDR3aa: CASSLSLAGVSYNEQFF
CDR3nt: TGTGCCAGCAGTTTATCGCTAGCGGGAGTCTCCTACAATGAGCAGTTCTTC

d_gene: NA
abundance: few
j_gene: TRBJ2-1
v_gene: TRBV6-1
CDR3aa: CASSPGVSSYNEQFF
CDR3nt: TGTGCCAGCAGTCCAGGCGTTAGCTCCTACAATGAGCAGTTCTTC

d_gene: TRBD2
abundance: NA
j_gene: TRBJ2-1
v_gene: TRBV12-3/TRBV12-4
CDR3aa: CASSPTPGLAGSEPSSPSLEQFF
CDR3nt: TGTGCCAGCAGTCCAACCCCGGGACTAGCGGGGTCCGAACCCTCATCCCCCTCCCTTGAGCAGTTCTTC

d_gene: NA
abundance: NA
j_gene: TRBJ1-2
v_gene: TRBV29-1
CDR3aa: CSVEEAGTGGYTF
CDR3nt: TGCAGCGTTGAAGAGGCAGGAACGGGGGGCTACACCTTC

d_gene: TRBD2
abundance: NA
j_gene: TRBJ2-1
v_gene: TRBV7-3
CDR3aa: CASSRGGGAYNEQFF
CDR3nt: TGTGCCAGCAGCCGCGGGGGGGGGGCCTACAATGAGCAGTTCTTC

d_gene: NA
abundance: NA
j_gene: TRBJ2-3
v_gene: TRBV6-1
CDR3aa: CASSKGTPTDTQYF
CDR3nt: TGTGCCAGCAGCAAGGGGACCCCCACAGATACGCAGTATTTT

d_gene: TRBD2
abundance: NA
j_gene: TRBJ2-7
v_gene: TRBV5-6
CDR3aa: CASSYVAGAASVEQYF
CDR3nt: TGTGCCAGCAGTTACGTAGCGGGAGCCGCCTCAGTAGAGCAGTACTTC

d_gene: NA
abundance: many
j_gene: TRBJ1-1
v_gene: TRBV3-1
CDR3aa: CASSQDPGGWGNTEAFF
CDR3nt: TGTGCCAGCAGCCAAGATCCCGGGGGATGGGGGAACACTGAAGCTTTCTTT

d_gene: NA
abundance: NA
j_gene: TRBJ1-1
v_gene: TRBV12-5
CDR3aa: CASGPNGPNTEAFF
CDR3nt: TGTGCTAGTGGTCCCAACGGGCCAAACACTGAAGCTTTCTTT

d_gene: TRBD1
abundance: NA
j_gene: TRBJ2-7
v_gene: TRBV7-2
CDR3aa: CASSLSTGVINEQYF
CDR3nt: TGTGCCAGCAGCTTGTCGACAGGGGTTATCAACGAGCAGTACTTC

d_gene: NA
abundance: NA
j_gene: TRBJ2-1
v_gene: TRBV7-9
CDR3aa: CASSFRLGAEQFF
CDR3nt: TGTGCCAGCAGCTTCAGATTAGGTGCCGAGCAGTTCTTC

d_gene: TRBD1
abundance: few
j_gene: TRBJ1-5
v_gene: TRBV27
CDR3aa: CASSLRGQVPNQPQHF
CDR3nt: TGTGCCAGCAGTTTGAGGGGACAGGTTCCCAATCAGCCCCAGCATTTT

d_gene: TRBD2
abundance: few
j_gene: TRBJ2-3
v_gene: TRBV4-1
CDR3aa: CASSSRLAETDTQYF
CDR3nt: TGCGCCAGCAGCTCGCGACTAGCGGAGACAGATACGCAGTATTTT

d_gene: NA
abundance: NA
j_gene: TRBJ2-2
v_gene: TRBV3-1
CDR3aa: CASSQVPAANTGELFF
CDR3nt: TGTGCCAGCAGCCAAGTACCAGCGGCGAACACCGGGGAGCTGTTTTTT

d_gene: NA
abundance: NA
j_gene: TRBJ2-7
v_gene: TRBV20-1
CDR3aa: CSARDLTGGIYEQYF
CDR3nt: TGCAGTGCTAGAGATCTTACAGGAGGGATTTACGAGCAGTACTTC

d_gene: NA
abundance: few
j_gene: TRBJ1-1
v_gene: TRBV5-5
CDR3aa: CASSLFTGGNTEAFF
CDR3nt: TGTGCCAGCAGCTTGTTTACGGGAGGGAACACTGAAGCTTTCTTT

d_gene: NA
abundance: NA
j_gene: TRBJ1-5
v_gene: TRBV4-1
CDR3aa: CASSQVGGGGQPQHF
CDR3nt: TGCGCCAGCAGCCAAGTTGGCGGGGGCGGTCAGCCCCAGCATTTT

d_gene: NA
abundance: many
j_gene: TRBJ1-5
v_gene: TRBV2
CDR3aa: CASSEGTLGGQPQHF
CDR3nt: TGTGCCAGCAGTGAAGGGACATTGGGGGGTCAGCCCCAGCATTTT

d_gene: NA
abundance: few
j_gene: TRBJ1-1
v_gene: TRBV12-3/TRBV12-4
CDR3aa: CASTPEGEHTEAFF
CDR3nt: TGTGCCAGCACCCCTGAGGGGGAGCACACTGAAGCTTTCTTT

d_gene: NA
abundance: few
j_gene: TRBJ2-1
v_gene: TRBV18
CDR3aa: CASSPRGGTYNEQFF
CDR3nt: TGTGCCAGCTCACCCCGTGGGGGGACCTACAATGAGCAGTTCTTC